Each of the 30 T cell receptor beta chains below was sequenced from the same sample in a study of T cell responses to AZD1222 COVID-19 vaccine. Generated by immunoSEQ multiplex PCR, the TCRdb table keeps only in-frame clones and is missing some. Of about 120,000 clones listed, roughly nine tenths are singletons. Sequenced material: peripheral blood, taken on day 0 of AZD1222 vaccination. All receptors come from an adult in good health.

The rearrangement links TRBV5-5 to TRBJ1-5; the match to TRBD1 covers 10 bases. The germline CDR1 and CDR2 sequences are SGHKS and YYEKEE (reference sequence). CDR3 length: 18 amino acids. V shed 4 bases and J 0 bases; nucleotides not matched to a gene: 10. CDR3 protein: CASSGAGTGVNSNQPQHF. Here the CDR3 DNA reads TGTGCCAGCAGCGGAGCCGGGACAGGGGTCAATAGCAATCAGCCCCAGCATTTT.

The V call is TRBV3-1 (or the pseudogene TRBV3-2), the J call TRBJ2-7, with 8 positions matching TRBD2. The germline V gene encodes CDR1 LGHDT and CDR2 YNNKEL (reference sequence). V shed 0 bases, J shed 1 base, and the junction held 2 bases outside the gene matches. The CDR3 has 15 amino acids. CDR3 loop: CASSQDSSGSYEQYF. The DNA for the CDR3 is TGTGCCAGCAGCCAAGATTCTAGCGGGTCCTACGAGCAGTACTTC.

This sequence joins TRBV15 and TRBJ1-2; D unresolved. CDR1 and CDR2 from the germline V gene are LNHNV and YYDKDF (reference sequence). This CDR3 is built from 12 residues. V lost 0 bases, J lost 3 bases, and 2 bases lay in between. The CDR3 spells CATSRDDYGYTF. DNA of the CDR3: TGTGCCACCAGCAGAGATGACTATGGCTACACCTTC.

J is TRBJ2-7 and V is TRBV28; possible D gene TRBD1, 7 bases. The germline V gene encodes CDR1 MDHEN and CDR2 SYDVKM. The CDR3 covers 15 residues. The V end lost 6 bases, the J end lost 0 bases, and 15 bases lay between the germline ends. The CDR3 sequence: CASSPPGGSSYEQYF. The CDR3, as DNA: TGTGCCAGCAGCCCCCCAGGGGGGAGCTCCTACGAGCAGTACTTC.

The chain combines TRBV30 with TRBJ2-5; D is undetermined. Germline V gene data show CDR1 as GTSNPN and CDR2 as SVGIG (reference sequence). The ends were cut back, 0 bases at V and 1 base at J, with 6 bases in the middle. CDR3 length: 13 residues. As DNA, the CDR3 is TGTGCCTGGAGTGTGGGTTTCCAAGAGACCCAGTACTTC. It yields the protein CAWSVGFQETQYF.

This chain uses TRBV10-2 with TRBJ1-6, with 8 positions matching TRBD1. The J segment lost 0 bases and the V segment lost 7 bases, leaving 8 bases of the junction unmatched. Germline CDR1 is WSHSY and CDR2 is SAAADI. The CDR3 consists of 17 residues. CDR3 nucleotides: TGCGCCAGCACGACAGGGGAAAGGAGCTCCTATAATTCACCCCTCCACTTT. Translating gives CASTTGERSSYNSPLHF.

The rearrangement uses TRBV2 and TRBJ1-5; 9 bases agree with TRBD1. There are 15 residues in the CDR3. The germline gives CDR1 SNHLY, CDR2 FYNNEI. The V and J ends lost 5 bases and 6 bases, in that order; junction bases with no gene match: 8. The CDR3 DNA reads as TGTGCCAGCAGTCGCAGACAGGGGGAGGGTCAGCCCCAGCATTTT. It is translated as CASSRRQGEGQPQHF.

This CDR3 is CAWRVSGGPTDTQYF. For the CDR3, the DNA is TGTGCCTGGAGAGTTAGCGGGGGGCCCACAGATACGCAGTATTTT. The chain has TRBV30 and TRBJ2-3, with 10 bases matching TRBD2. CDR1 is GTSNPN and CDR2 is SVGIG in the germline V gene (reference sequence). CDR3 length: 15 residues. V was clipped by 3 bases and J by 2 bases; unmatched bases: 5. The full variable domain, in which reference TRBV30 and TRBJ2-3 provide the parts outside the CDR3, is SQTIHQWPATLVQPVGSPLSLECTVEGTSNPNLYWYRQAAGRGLQLLFYSVGIGQISSEVPQNLSASRPQDRQFILSSKKLLLSDSGFYLCAWRVSGGPTDTQYFGPGTRLTVL.

V gene TRBV27 combines with J gene TRBJ2-2, with D unclear. Trimming pared 2 bases from V and 6 bases from J, leaving 10 bases between. Germline V CDR1 and CDR2: MNHEY, SMNVEV (reference sequence). The CDR3 runs to 14 residues. DNA of the CDR3: TGTGCCAGCAGTTTAGGCCCCGCGGCCGGGGAGCTGTTTTTT. This encodes CASSLGPAAGELFF.

The chain recombines TRBV29-1 with TRBJ1-1; D unresolved. The length of the CDR3 is 13 residues. Germline V lookup: CDR1 SQVTM, CDR2 ANQGSEA. V was pared by 3 bases and J by 1 base, with 9 bases between. CDR3 nucleotides: TGCAGCGTTGAGTCCGATTCGAACACTGAAGCTTTCTTT. This encodes CSVESDSNTEAFF.

This clone was seen once. This chain joins TRBV6-2 or TRBV6-3 and TRBJ1-6; D remains unclear. Germline V gene lookup returns CDR1 MNHEY and CDR2 SVGEGT. The CDR3 length is 14 residues. V was trimmed by 5 bases and J by 7 bases, leaving 12 bases between them. The CDR3 sequence is CASSTGSPNSPLHF. CDR3 DNA sequence: TGTGCCAGCAGTACCGGGTCACCGAATTCACCCCTCCACTTT.

This clone occurred a few times. This chain connects TRBV11-1 to TRBJ1-1; D ambiguous. The CDR3 totals 13 residues. The V end lost 5 bases, the J end lost 1 base, and 8 bases lay between the germline ends. Germline V gene lookup returns CDR1 SGHAT and CDR2 FQDESV (reference sequence). CDR3 DNA sequence: TGTGCCAGCAGCCAGGACGGGAACACTGAAGCTTTCTTT. The encoded protein is CASSQDGNTEAFF.

This sequence joins TRBV29-1 and TRBJ2-2; TRBD2 might be the D (6 bases). The CDR3 has 16 amino acids. The ends were cut back, 4 bases at V and 4 bases at J, with 19 bases in the middle. The germline V gene has CDR1 SQVTM and CDR2 ANQGSEA. The CDR3 nucleotides are TGCAGCGTTGTGGCGTCGTCGGGAGTGGGCACCGGGGAGCTGTTTTTT. Encoded protein: CSVVASSGVGTGELFF.

CDR3 sequence (DNA): TGTGCCAGCAGTTACACGGACTCCTATAATTCACCCCTCCACTTT. Amino acids: CASSYTDSYNSPLHF. The chain joins TRBV6-5 to TRBJ1-6; D is undetermined. Germline V lookup: CDR1 MNHEY, CDR2 SVGAGI. The CDR3 runs to 15 residues. Deletions cut 2 bases from V and 0 bases from J, with 5 bases between.

The chain is built from TRBV24-1 and TRBJ1-5, with D maybe TRBD1 (5 bases). Germline assignment: CDR1 KGHDR and CDR2 SFDVKD. The germline V and J ends were trimmed by 4 bases and 0 bases, with 12 bases remaining between them. This CDR3 spans 16 amino acids. In DNA, the CDR3 is TGTGCCACCAGTGAGAGGGGACTTAATAGCAATCAGCCCCAGCATTTT. It codes for CATSERGLNSNQPQHF.

V and J are TRBV27 and TRBJ1-1; no firm D call. V lost 1 base, J lost 2 bases, and 5 bases lay in between. This CDR3 spans 13 amino acids. The V gene's germline CDR1 is MNHEY and CDR2 SMNVEV (reference sequence). CDR3: CASSLLYNTEAFF. In nucleotides, the CDR3 is TGTGCCAGCAGTTTATTATACAACACTGAAGCTTTCTTT.

V usage is TRBV7-2 and J usage is TRBJ2-3; 7 nucleotides match TRBD2. The V and J ends lost 3 bases and 0 bases, in that order; junction bases with no gene match: 15. The CDR3 loop spans 19 amino acids. Germline V CDR1 and CDR2: SGHTA, FQGNSA. The CDR3 loop reads CASSFPRAGGSPSTDTQYF. CDR3 DNA sequence: TGTGCCAGCAGCTTCCCCCGGGCGGGCGGGAGCCCTAGCACAGATACGCAGTATTTT.

The V gene is TRBV28, the J gene TRBJ1-2; a possible D gene is TRBD1 (6 bases). This CDR3 has 13 amino acids. Trimming stripped 7 bases from V and 8 bases from J, with 17 bases between. Looked up from germline, CDR1 is MDHEN and CDR2 is SYDVKM. DNA of the CDR3: TGTGCCAGCAAGATAGGGGGAAGAAGAGGCTACACCTTC. Its protein product is CASKIGGRRGYTF.

The chain uses TRBV4-1 and TRBJ2-7, with TRBD1 identical over 9 bases. This CDR3 has 19 residues. The junction had 13 bases not matched to a gene; V was cut back by 0 bases and J by 1 base. Germline V gene sequence: CDR1 MGHRA, CDR2 YSYEKL. CDR3 coding DNA: TGCGCCAGCAGCCAAGATAATCGACTACCGGGACAGGGATCCTACGAGCAGTACTTC. Protein: CASSQDNRLPGQGSYEQYF.

This chain connects TRBV30 to TRBJ1-2, with D tentatively TRBD1 (5 bases). The V end was cut by 2 bases, the J end by 8 bases, with 9 bases between. From germline, CDR1 is GTSNPN and CDR2 SVGIG (reference sequence). CDR3 length: 11 amino acids. The DNA for the CDR3 is TGTGCCTGGAGTCCCAGGGTGGGCTACACCTTC. The encoded protein is CAWSPRVGYTF.

For this clone: One end of the junction is discordant with germline, which a read error may explain. This chain uses TRBV27 with TRBJ2-2; 8 nucleotides line up with TRBD2. This CDR3 region has 19 residues. Germline V lookup: CDR1 MNHEY, CDR2 SMNVEV (reference sequence). The CDR3 sequence: CASVSQRGIGTLNPGELFF. CDR3 sequence (DNA): TGTGCCTCTGTTAGTCAGCGGGGGATCGGGACGCTGAACCCCGGGGAGCTGTTTTTT.

This chain connects TRBV11-3 to TRBJ2-1, with D possibly matching TRBD1 (5 bases). Trimming left V 3 bases short and J 5 bases short, with 11 bases between. The germline V gene has CDR1 SGHNT and CDR2 YENEEA. The CDR3 is 14 amino acids. CDR3 DNA: TGTGCCAGCAGCTTTAGGGGCAACAACAATGAGCAGTTCTTC. This translates into CASSFRGNNNEQFF.

This chain links TRBV7-6 with TRBJ1-1; no clear D gene. The CDR3 has 15 residues. Germline V gives CDR1 SGHVS, CDR2 FNYEAQ. The V end was cut by 5 bases, the J end by 1 base, with 14 bases between. In DNA form, the CDR3 reads TGTGCCAGCAGCGCAAACCGGGCTACGAACACTGAAGCTTTCTTT. The encoded protein is CASSANRATNTEAFF.

CDR3 residues: CASSDGLAGMIDEQFF. The CDR3 DNA reads as TGTGCCAGCAGCGACGGACTAGCGGGAATGATCGATGAGCAGTTCTTC. The rearrangement links TRBV5-6 to TRBJ2-1, with 12 bases matching TRBD2. Germline V gene sequence: CDR1 SGHDT, CDR2 YYEEEE. This CDR3 has 16 residues. V gave up 4 bases and J gave up 8 bases; unmatched junction bases: 10.

The chain joins TRBV19 to TRBJ2-1, with D possibly matching TRBD2 (6 bases). Trimming removed 3 bases at V and 6 bases at J, with 12 bases between. The CDR3 covers 14 residues. The germline V gene has CDR1 LNHDA and CDR2 SQIVND (reference sequence). The CDR3 nucleotides read TGTGCCAGTAGTATTGGGGGAGGAAGCAATGAGCAGTTCTTC. Amino acids: CASSIGGGSNEQFF.

The rearrangement links TRBV29-1 to TRBJ1-2, with D perhaps matching TRBD1 (6 bases). V was trimmed by 7 bases and J by 8 bases, leaving 26 bases between them. Per germline, CDR1 SQVTM and CDR2 ANQGSEA. The length of the CDR3 is 15 residues. CDR3: CSAMKGGSSNGGYTF. DNA of the CDR3: TGCAGCGCCATGAAGGGGGGGTCCTCCAACGGCGGCTACACCTTC.

This chain uses TRBV5-1 with TRBJ2-7; TRBD1 is a possible D gene (8 bases). The CDR3 has 13 amino acids. With 3 bases removed from V and 6 bases from J, the gap between germline ends came to 13 bases. CDR1 is SGHRS and CDR2 is YFSETQ in the germline V gene. CDR3 loop: CASSSTGGAEQYF. In DNA form, the CDR3 reads TGCGCCAGCAGCTCTACAGGGGGGGCCGAGCAGTACTTC.

The chain has TRBV27 and TRBJ1-2, with D possibly matching TRBD1 (5 bases). The CDR3 runs 15 residues. The germline gives CDR1 MNHEY, CDR2 SMNVEV (reference sequence). The V and J ends lost 6 bases and 3 bases respectively, with 17 bases between them. The CDR3 region has the DNA TGTGCCAGCAGGGGGGACCCGCCCCGTGACTATGGCTACACCTTC. It translates to CASRGDPPRDYGYTF.

The chain employs TRBV12-3 or TRBV12-4 and TRBJ1-1; D is possibly TRBD1 (5 bases). Trimming left V 2 bases short and J 4 bases short, with 8 bases between. The CDR3 sequence is 13 residues long. DNA of the CDR3: TGTGCCAGCAGTTTATCGGGGGGCACTGAAGCTTTCTTT. It translates to CASSLSGGTEAFF.

J is TRBJ2-7 and V is TRBV19; 10 positions match TRBD2. V was pared by 11 bases and J by 2 bases, with 9 bases of the junction left unmatched. The CDR3 has 14 amino acids. Looked up from germline, CDR1 is LNHDA and CDR2 is SQIVND (reference sequence). CDR3 residues: CASSGLAGAYEQYF. DNA of the CDR3: TGTGCCTCTTCAGGGCTAGCGGGAGCCTACGAGCAGTACTTC.